These T cell receptor beta chains were read from a single sample in a study of blood T cell repertoires in COVID-19. Libraries were prepared by immunoSEQ multiplex PCR; TCRdb keeps only in-frame clonotypes and omits some of them. Of 370,000 or so clones detected, over 75% appear once; the ten largest clones hold under 1.5%. The sample consisted of PBMCs or T cells enriched from blood (not recorded which). All receptors derive from a man younger than 45 who had recovered from COVID-19. Both conserved end residues are part of each CDR3. D genes are given only for firm matches. Only part of the rows carry a size: once, few, many, or a class if the clone is expanded.

TRBJ2-7,NA,TRBV5-1,NA,TGCGCCAGCAGCTTGGCTCGAGGTCCTCCCTACGAGCAGTACTTC,CASSLARGPPYEQYF
TRBJ1-1,NA,TRBV3-1/TRBV3-2,NA,TGTGCCAGCAGCCAAGAACCGGGGGACACTGAAGCTTTCTTT,CASSQEPGDTEAFF
TRBJ2-7,NA,TRBV7-9,once,TGTGCCAGCAGATCACAGGGCGACGAGCAGTACTTC,CASRSQGDEQYF
TRBJ1-5,NA,TRBV19,NA,TGTGCCGCGGGGGGCAGAAGCAATCAGCCCCAGCATTTT,CAAGGRSNQPQHF
TRBJ2-7,NA,TRBV6-5,NA,TGTGCCAGCAGTCGTAACAGGGATCTCTACGAGCAGTACTTC,CASSRNRDLYEQYF
TRBJ2-5,NA,TRBV6-5,once,TGTGCCAGCAGTTACTCTCTGGACTACTTAGAGACCCAGTACTTC,CASSYSLDYLETQYF
TRBJ2-7,NA,TRBV14,NA,TGTGCCAGCAGCCAAGGCAAGTTCGACACATTCTCCTACGAGCAGTACTTC,CASSQGKFDTFSYEQYF
TRBJ1-1,NA,TRBV19,NA,TGTGCCAGTAGTATAGACCTTCTCGGGAACACTGAAGCTTTCTTT,CASSIDLLGNTEAFF
TRBJ2-3,NA,TRBV4-3,NA,TGCGCCAGCAGCCAAGACTTTGGGGGCCGAACGCAGTATTTT,CASSQDFGGRTQYF
TRBJ2-7,TRBD1,TRBV5-1,few,TGCGCCAGCAGCACGGGACAGGACTCCTACGAGCAGTACTTC,CASSTGQDSYEQYF
TRBJ1-2,NA,TRBV5-6,NA,TGTGCCAGCAGCCGTATTGACGGAGAAGCTAACTATGGCTACACCTTC,CASSRIDGEANYGYTF
TRBJ2-7,TRBD1,TRBV18,NA,TGTGCCAGCTCACGGGACAGATTGGAGGACGAGCAGTACTTC,CASSRDRLEDEQYF
TRBJ2-7,NA,TRBV2,NA,TGTGCCAGCAGGGAAGACTTCGGTCGAGAGCAGTACTTC,CASREDFGREQYF
TRBJ1-5,TRBD1,TRBV9,NA,TGTGCCAGCAGCGTAGCTGGGACAGGGAATCAGCCCCAGCATTTT,CASSVAGTGNQPQHF
TRBJ2-5,NA,TRBV12-3/TRBV12-4,NA,TGTGCCAGCAGTCTTATGGAGACCCAGTACTTC,CASSLMETQYF
TRBJ2-2,NA,TRBV5-5,NA,TGTGCCAGCAGCTTAACACTAGCCTACACCGGGGAGCTGTTTTTT,CASSLTLAYTGELFF